The clone carrying this TCR beta chain was detected only a few times. This specimen belongs to a study of control samples from healthy donors and cancer patients. After removal of 4 bases from V and 7 bases from J, the junction contained 13 bases not matched to a gene. The CDR3 is made up of 17 amino acids. CDR1 and CDR2 from the germline V gene are LGHDT and YNNKEL (reference sequence). TCRdb's copy holds only in-frame clones and misses some; the assay was immunoSEQ multiplex PCR. The table has some 82,000 clones, approximately 82% seen once; the top ten hold roughly 10%. This chain connects TRBV3-1 (or the pseudogene TRBV3-2) to TRBJ2-7; 13 bases fit TRBD2. The TCR was taken from a man aged 55 to 70 with head and neck cancer. Specimen: PBMCs. DNA for the CDR3: TGTGCCAGCAGCCCGGGACTAGCGGGATTCCAAACGCGGGAGCAGTACTTC. Its protein is CASSPGLAGFQTREQYF.